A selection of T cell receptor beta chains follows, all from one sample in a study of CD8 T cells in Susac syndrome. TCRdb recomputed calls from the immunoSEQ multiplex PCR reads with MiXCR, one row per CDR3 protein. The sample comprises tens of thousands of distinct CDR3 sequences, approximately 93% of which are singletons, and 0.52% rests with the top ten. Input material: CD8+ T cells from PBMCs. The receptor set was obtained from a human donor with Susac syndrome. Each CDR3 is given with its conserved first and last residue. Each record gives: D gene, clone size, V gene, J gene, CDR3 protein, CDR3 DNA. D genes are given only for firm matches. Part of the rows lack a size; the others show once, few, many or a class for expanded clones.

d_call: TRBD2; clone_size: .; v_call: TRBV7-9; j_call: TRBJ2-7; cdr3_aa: CASSPDSGKAYEQYF; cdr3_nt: TGTGCCAGCAGCCCCGACAGCGGGAAGGCCTACGAGCAGTACTTC
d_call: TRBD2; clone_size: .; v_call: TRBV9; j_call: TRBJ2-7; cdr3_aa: CASSQGGGRDYEQYF; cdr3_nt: TGTGCCAGCAGTCAGGGCGGGGGACGAGATTACGAGCAGTACTTC
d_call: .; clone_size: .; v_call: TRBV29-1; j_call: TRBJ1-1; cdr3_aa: CSVEGQGNTEAFF; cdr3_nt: TGCAGCGTTGAAGGGCAGGGGAACACTGAAGCTTTCTTT
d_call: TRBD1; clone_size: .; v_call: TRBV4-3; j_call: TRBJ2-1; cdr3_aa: CASSQGTGGHNEQFF; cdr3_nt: TGCGCCAGCAGCCAGGGGACAGGGGGCCACAATGAGCAGTTCTTC
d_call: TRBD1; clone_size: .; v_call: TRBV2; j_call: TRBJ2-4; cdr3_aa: CASSEALRDRAKNIQYF; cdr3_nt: TGTGCCAGCAGTGAAGCGTTAAGGGACAGAGCCAAAAACATTCAGTACTTC
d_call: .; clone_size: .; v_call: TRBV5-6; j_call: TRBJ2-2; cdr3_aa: CASSLAGHGELFF; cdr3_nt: TGTGCCAGCAGCTTGGCGGGGCACGGGGAGCTGTTTTTT
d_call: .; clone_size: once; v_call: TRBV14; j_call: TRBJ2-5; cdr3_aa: CASSQLRDFPSVQETQYF; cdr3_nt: TGTGCCAGCAGCCAACTCCGGGACTTTCCCTCTGTTCAAGAGACCCAGTACTTC
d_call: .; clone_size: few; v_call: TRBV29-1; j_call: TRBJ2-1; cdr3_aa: CSGTQGTYNEQFF; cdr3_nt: TGCAGCGGTACCCAGGGTACCTACAATGAGCAGTTCTTC
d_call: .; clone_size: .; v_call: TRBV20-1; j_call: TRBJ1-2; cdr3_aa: CSASPDRYGYTF; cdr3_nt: TGCAGTGCTAGCCCGGACCGCTATGGCTACACCTTC
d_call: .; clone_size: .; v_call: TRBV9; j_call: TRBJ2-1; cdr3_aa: CASTRGNEQFF; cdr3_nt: TGTGCCAGCACCCGGGGCAATGAGCAGTTCTTC
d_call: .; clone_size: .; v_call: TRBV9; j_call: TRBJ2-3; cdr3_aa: CASSPTGDTQYF; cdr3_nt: TGTGCCAGCAGCCCTACCGGAGATACGCAGTATTTT
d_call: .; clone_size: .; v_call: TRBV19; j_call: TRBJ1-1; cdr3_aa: CASSIVSQRAFEAFF; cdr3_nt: TGTGCCAGTAGTATAGTCAGTCAGCGGGCATTTGAAGCTTTCTTT
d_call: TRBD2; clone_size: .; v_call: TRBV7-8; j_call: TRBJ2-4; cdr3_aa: CASSPGSSGGRAKNIQYF; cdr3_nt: TGTGCCAGCAGCCCCGGGAGTAGCGGGGGGCGAGCCAAAAACATTCAGTACTTC
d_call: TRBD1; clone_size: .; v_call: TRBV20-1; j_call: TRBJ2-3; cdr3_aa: CSAEAPGQGVADTQYF; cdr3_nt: TGCAGTGCTGAAGCACCGGGACAGGGTGTGGCAGATACGCAGTATTTT
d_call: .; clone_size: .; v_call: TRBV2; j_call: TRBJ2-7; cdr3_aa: CASMGSYEQYF; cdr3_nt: TGTGCCAGCATGGGCTCCTACGAGCAGTACTTC
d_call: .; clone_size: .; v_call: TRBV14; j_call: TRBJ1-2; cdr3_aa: CASSVRDRTAPNYGYTF; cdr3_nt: TGTGCCAGCAGTGTCCGGGACCGAACGGCGCCTAACTATGGCTACACCTTC
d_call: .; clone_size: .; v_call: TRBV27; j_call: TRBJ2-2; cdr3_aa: CASSPPTRRNTGELFF; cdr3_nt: TGTGCCAGCAGTCCCCCGACTCGTCGGAACACCGGGGAGCTGTTTTTT
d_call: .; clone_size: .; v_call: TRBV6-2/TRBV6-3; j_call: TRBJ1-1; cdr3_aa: CASSYSMAGRGAFF; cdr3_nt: TGTGCCAGCAGTTACTCGATGGCGGGCAGGGGAGCTTTCTTT
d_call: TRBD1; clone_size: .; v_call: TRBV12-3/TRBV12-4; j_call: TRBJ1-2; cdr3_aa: CASSFWSGGGNGYTF; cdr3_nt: TGTGCCAGCAGTTTTTGGTCAGGGGGCGGGAATGGCTACACCTTC
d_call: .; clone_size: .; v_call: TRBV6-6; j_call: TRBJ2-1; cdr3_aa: CASGFYNEQFF; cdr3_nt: TGTGCCAGCGGTTTCTACAATGAGCAGTTCTTC
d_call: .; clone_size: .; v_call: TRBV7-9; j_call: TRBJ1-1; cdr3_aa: CASSSTVGTEAFF; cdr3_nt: TGTGCCAGCAGCTCGACAGTAGGCACTGAAGCTTTCTTT
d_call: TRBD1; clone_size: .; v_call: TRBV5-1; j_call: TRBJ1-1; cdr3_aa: CASSGTTGTGGTEAFF; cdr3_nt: TGCGCCAGCAGCGGAACTACCGGGACAGGGGGCACTGAAGCTTTCTTT
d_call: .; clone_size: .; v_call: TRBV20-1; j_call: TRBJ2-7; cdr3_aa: CSARVPWEDAREQYF; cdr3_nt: TGCAGTGCTAGAGTCCCCTGGGAAGACGCGCGCGAGCAGTACTTC
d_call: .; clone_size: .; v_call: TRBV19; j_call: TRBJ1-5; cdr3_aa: CASSIGQVDQPQHF; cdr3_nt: TGTGCCAGTAGTATAGGACAGGTTGATCAGCCCCAGCATTTT
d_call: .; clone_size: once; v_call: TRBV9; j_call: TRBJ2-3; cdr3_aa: CASSPGRATQYF; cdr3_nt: TGTGCCAGCAGCCCCGGTAGGGCTACGCAGTATTTT
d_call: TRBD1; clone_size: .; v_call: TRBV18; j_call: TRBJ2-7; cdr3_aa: CASSDGDRGHEQYF; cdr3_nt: TGTGCCAGCTCAGACGGGGACAGGGGACACGAGCAGTACTTC
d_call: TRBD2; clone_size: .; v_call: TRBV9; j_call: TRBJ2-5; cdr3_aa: CASSVDGRGGRETQYF; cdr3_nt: TGTGCCAGCAGCGTAGATGGGCGGGGGGGCCGGGAGACCCAGTACTTC
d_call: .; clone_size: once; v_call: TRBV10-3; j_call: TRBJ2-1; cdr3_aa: CAISEQREGPHNEQFF; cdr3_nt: TGTGCCATCAGTGAGCAGCGTGAGGGACCACACAATGAGCAGTTCTTC
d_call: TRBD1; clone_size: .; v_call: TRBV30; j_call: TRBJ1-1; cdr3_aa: CAQYRGRIEAFF; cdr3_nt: TGTGCACAATACAGGGGTAGGATAGAGGCTTTCTTT
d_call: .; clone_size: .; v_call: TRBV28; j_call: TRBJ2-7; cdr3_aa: CATDQGGYEQYF; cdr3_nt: TGTGCCACCGATCAGGGGGGCTACGAGCAGTACTTC
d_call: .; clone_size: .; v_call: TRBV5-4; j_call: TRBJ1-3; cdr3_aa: CASSLAPDMGSGNTIYF; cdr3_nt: TGTGCCAGCAGCTTGGCTCCTGACATGGGCTCTGGAAACACCATATATTTT
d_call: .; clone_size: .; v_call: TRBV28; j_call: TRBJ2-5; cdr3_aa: CASKEEETQYF; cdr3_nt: TGTGCCAGCAAAGAAGAAGAGACCCAGTACTTC
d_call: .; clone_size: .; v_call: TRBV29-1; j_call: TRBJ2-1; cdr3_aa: CSVGSNEQFF; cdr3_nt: TGCAGCGTTGGTAGCAATGAGCAGTTCTTC
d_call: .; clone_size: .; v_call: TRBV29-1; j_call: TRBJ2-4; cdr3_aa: CSVHIEGDLAKNIQYF; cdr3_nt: TGCAGCGTCCACATCGAAGGGGACCTGGCCAAAAACATTCAGTACTTC
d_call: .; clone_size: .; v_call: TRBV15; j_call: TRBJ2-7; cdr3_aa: CATSREQGLYEQYF; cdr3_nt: TGTGCCACCAGCAGAGAGCAGGGGCTGTACGAGCAGTACTTC
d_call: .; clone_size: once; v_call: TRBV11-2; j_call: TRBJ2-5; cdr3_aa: CASSLVGGAGETQYF; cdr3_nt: TGTGCCAGCAGCTTAGTGGGGGGTGCTGGGGAGACCCAGTACTTC
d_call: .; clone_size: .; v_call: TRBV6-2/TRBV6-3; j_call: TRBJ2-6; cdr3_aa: CASSYTVSGANVLTF; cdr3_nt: TGTGCCAGCTCTTACACGGTCTCTGGGGCCAACGTCCTGACTTTC
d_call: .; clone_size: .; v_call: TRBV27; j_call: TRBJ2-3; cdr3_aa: CASSFRDWSTDTQYF; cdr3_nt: TGTGCCAGCAGTTTCCGGGACTGGTCCACAGATACGCAGTATTTT
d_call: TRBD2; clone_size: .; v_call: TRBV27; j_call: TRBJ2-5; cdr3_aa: CASSSRGDGETQYF; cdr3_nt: TGTGCCAGCAGTTCCCGGGGGGACGGAGAGACCCAGTACTTC
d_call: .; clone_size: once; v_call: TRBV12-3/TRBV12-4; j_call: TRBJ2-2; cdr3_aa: CASSFRVAGELFF; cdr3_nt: TGTGCCAGCAGTTTCCGGGTAGCCGGGGAGCTGTTTTTT
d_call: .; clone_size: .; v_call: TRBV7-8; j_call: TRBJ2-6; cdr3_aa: CASSLVVPSGANVLTF; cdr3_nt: TGTGCCAGCAGCCTAGTCGTGCCCTCTGGGGCCAACGTCCTGACTTTC
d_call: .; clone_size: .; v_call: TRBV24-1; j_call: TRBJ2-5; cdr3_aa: CARKIGDQETQYF; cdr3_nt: TGTGCCCGGAAGATTGGGGACCAAGAGACCCAGTACTTC
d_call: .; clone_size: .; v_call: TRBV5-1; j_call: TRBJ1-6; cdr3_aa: CASSLSGGGSPLHF; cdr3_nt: TGCGCCAGCAGCTTGTCGGGGGGCGGGTCACCCCTCCACTTT
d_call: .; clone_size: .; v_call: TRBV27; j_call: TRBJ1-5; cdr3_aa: CASSFRGGQPQHF; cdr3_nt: TGTGCCAGCAGTTTTAGAGGGGGGCAGCCCCAGCATTTT
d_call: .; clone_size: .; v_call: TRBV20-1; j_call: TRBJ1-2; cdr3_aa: CSASSYRETNYGYTF; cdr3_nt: TGCAGTGCTAGCTCGTACCGGGAGACTAACTATGGCTACACCTTC
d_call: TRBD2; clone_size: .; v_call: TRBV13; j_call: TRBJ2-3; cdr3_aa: CASSTSSGGLMDTQYF; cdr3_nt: TGTGCCAGCAGCACCTCTAGCGGGGGTCTGATGGATACGCAGTATTTT
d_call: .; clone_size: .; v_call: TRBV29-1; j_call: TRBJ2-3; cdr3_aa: CSVVADTQYF; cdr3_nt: TGCAGCGTTGTGGCAGATACGCAGTATTTT
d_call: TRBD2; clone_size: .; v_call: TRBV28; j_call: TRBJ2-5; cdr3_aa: CASTLPTSGGQETQYF; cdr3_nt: TGTGCCAGCACTTTACCGACTAGCGGGGGCCAAGAGACCCAGTACTTC
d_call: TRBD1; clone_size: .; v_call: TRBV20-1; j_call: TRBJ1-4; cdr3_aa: CSARSRTGTNEKLFF; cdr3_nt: TGCAGTGCTAGATCCCGGACAGGGACTAATGAAAAACTGTTTTTT
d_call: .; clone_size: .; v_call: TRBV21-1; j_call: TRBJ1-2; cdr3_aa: CASSKGGRRGPNYGYTF; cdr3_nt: TGTGCCAGCAGCAAAGGGGGGCGCAGGGGGCCAAACTATGGCTACACCTTC
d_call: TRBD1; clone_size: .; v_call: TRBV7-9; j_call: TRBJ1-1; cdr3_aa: CASSLRTGINTEAFF; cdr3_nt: TGTGCCAGCAGCTTACGGACAGGAATAAACACTGAAGCTTTCTTT
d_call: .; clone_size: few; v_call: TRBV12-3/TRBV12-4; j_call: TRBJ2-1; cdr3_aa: CASSLEGPSSYNEQFF; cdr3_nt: TGTGCCAGCAGTTTGGAGGGCCCGAGCTCCTACAATGAGCAGTTCTTC
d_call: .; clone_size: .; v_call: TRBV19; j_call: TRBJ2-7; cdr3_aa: CASSKKGLGAYEQYF; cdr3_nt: TGTGCCAGTAGTAAGAAGGGGTTAGGGGCCTACGAGCAGTACTTC
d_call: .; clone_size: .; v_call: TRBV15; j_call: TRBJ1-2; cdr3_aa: CATSRDRSPAYGYTF; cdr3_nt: TGTGCCACCAGCAGAGATCGGTCCCCCGCCTATGGCTACACCTTC
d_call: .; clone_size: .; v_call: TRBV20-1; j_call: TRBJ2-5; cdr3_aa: CSATDGAQYF; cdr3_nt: TGCAGTGCTACCGACGGGGCCCAGTACTTC
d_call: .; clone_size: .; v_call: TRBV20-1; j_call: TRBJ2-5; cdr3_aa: CSARDILGGETQYF; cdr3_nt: TGCAGTGCTAGAGATATACTAGGGGGAGAGACCCAGTACTTC
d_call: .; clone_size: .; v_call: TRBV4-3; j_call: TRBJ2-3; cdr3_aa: CASSQEYRGSTDTQYF; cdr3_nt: TGCGCCAGCAGCCAAGAGTATCGAGGTAGCACAGATACGCAGTATTTT
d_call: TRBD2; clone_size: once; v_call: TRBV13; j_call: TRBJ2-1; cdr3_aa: CASSQTSGGALWNEQFF; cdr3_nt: TGTGCCAGCAGCCAGACTAGCGGGGGGGCTTTGTGGAATGAGCAGTTCTTC
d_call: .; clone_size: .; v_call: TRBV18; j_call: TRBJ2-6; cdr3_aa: CASSPGPGANVLTF; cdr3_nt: TGTGCCAGCTCACCAGGCCCTGGGGCCAACGTCCTGACTTTC